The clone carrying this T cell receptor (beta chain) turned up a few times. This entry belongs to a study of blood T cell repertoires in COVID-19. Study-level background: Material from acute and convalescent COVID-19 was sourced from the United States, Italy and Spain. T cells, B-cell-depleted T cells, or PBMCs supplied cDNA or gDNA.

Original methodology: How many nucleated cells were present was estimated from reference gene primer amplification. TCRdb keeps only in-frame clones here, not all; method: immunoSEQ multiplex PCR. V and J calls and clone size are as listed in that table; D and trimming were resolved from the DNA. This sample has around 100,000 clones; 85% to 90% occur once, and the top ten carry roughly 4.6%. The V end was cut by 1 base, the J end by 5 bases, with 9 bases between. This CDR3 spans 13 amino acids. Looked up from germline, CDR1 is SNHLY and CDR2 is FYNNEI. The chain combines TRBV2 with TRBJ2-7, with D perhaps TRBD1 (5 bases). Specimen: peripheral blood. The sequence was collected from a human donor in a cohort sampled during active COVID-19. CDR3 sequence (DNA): TGTGCCAGCAGTGAAGACAGGAGCCACGAGCAGTACTTC. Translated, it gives CASSEDRSHEQYF.